This TCR beta chain was observed in a study of T-cell memory formation after mild COVID-19 (dated by TCRdb to the early 2020s). Concerning the study at large: TCR sequence clusters from the two donors were found to be largely donor specific. The cohort was made up of two young adult volunteers, one female and one male, who were previously healthy. T-cell clones expanding and contracting after mild COVID-19 in a couple of donors were tracked by longitudinal TCRalpha and TCRbeta repertoire sequencing. Results the study describes overall, beyond this receptor: Contracting CD4+ clones were found mainly in CM and EM memory subsets, while CD8+ clones were enriched in EMRA. From day 15 to 85, contracting clones showed balanced CD4/CD8 phenotypes, whereas a second wave of clones that expanded from day 15 to 37 leaned towards CD4+. Some responding clones were detected in pre-infection memory, suggesting pre-existing cross-reactive memory T cells joined the SARS-CoV-2 response. SARS-CoV-2 specificity was not confirmed for the second-wave clones peaking on day 37. Only a couple of mild cases were covered in the study, and larger cohorts including severe cases with pre-infection samples were considered necessary.

This clonotype has just a few counts. Its target antigen remains unknown. No qualities accompany the bases; no much larger clone lies one base away. The CDR3 starts with the cysteine, ends with the phenylalanine, and has 16 residues. Of all the DNA, just the CDR3 is kept, 48 bases in frame from base 1. The junction carries 21 bases between V and J, which are trimmed by 7 bases and 3 bases respectively. Ficoll-Paque density gradient centrifugation was the method used to isolate PBMCs. Sequencing relied on an Illumina NovaSeq 6000. cDNA libraries for TCRalpha and TCRbeta were prepared by 5'RACE using constant-segment primers, with sample barcodes and unique molecular identifiers added. RNA was extracted from every sample with Trizol reagent. The libraries were amplified in two PCR steps, and the second step added a second sample barcode and Illumina TruSeq adapters. Sequencing of the libraries was done on an Illumina NovaSeq, producing 2 x 150 bp paired-end reads. Concerning the study's data processing: With migec v1.2.7, reads were demultiplexed and then collapsed into UMI-guided consensus sequences. With mixcr v2.1.11, UMI consensuses were aligned to TRA and TRB V and J templates and assembled into clonotypes. A clonotype was counted as expanded or contracted only if both edgeR and NoisET called the change significant, with noise models trained on biological replicates. For edgeR calls, the cutoffs were a false discovery rate-adjusted p below 0.01 and a log2 fold-change threshold of 1. As an exploratory analysis of dynamics, PCA with hierarchical clustering was applied to max-normalized trajectories of the 1000 most abundant clonotypes. The CD4 or CD8 phenotype of responding clones was assigned using the separately sequenced CD4+ and CD8+ repertoires. The public reads were reprocessed in TCRdb via fastp at Q25 and MiXCR, keeping in-frame beta chains. Every distinct CDR3 protein forms one entry, paired with its most common genes and DNA. TCRdb's processing, not the study's, gives the V and J calls here. This sample lists about 560,000 distinct CDR3 sequences; approximately 21% were detected once. Of the sample, around 8.4% is held by the ten largest clones.

The chain links TRBV12-3 or TRBV12-4 with TRBJ1-1; matching of 5 bases hints at TRBD1 as the D gene. The receptor was isolated from an adult woman who had mild COVID-19 (a few samples of this study predate the infection). The sample titles of this study are shuffled in the database, so cell type and time point are left out; the donor was told from shared clones. What was sequenced was PBMCs or a T cell subset sorted from them (not recorded which). The nucleotide sequence reads as follows: TGTGCCAGCACCCTAAGTGGTCTGGGGGGTTACACTGAAGCTTTCTTT. It encodes CASTLSGLGGYTEAFF.